These T cell receptor beta chains were read from a single sample in a study of blood T cell repertoires in COVID-19. The protocol was immunoSEQ multiplex PCR, while the TCRdb copy is restricted to in-frame clones and leaves out a portion. The table shows tens of thousands of clones, with more than 90% occurring only once. The specimen sequenced was peripheral blood. The receptors stem from a man between 60 and 75 years old with acute or convalescent COVID-19. The CDR3 runs from the conserved cysteine through the conserved F or W. A D gene is named only where the DNA matches it firmly. Only part of the rows carry a size: once, few, many, or a class if the clone is expanded.

d_gene | abundance | j_gene | v_gene | CDR3aa | CDR3nt
. | . | TRBJ2-5 | TRBV5-1 | CASSLGVQETQYF | TGCGCCAGCAGCCTCGGGGTACAAGAGACCCAGTACTTC
TRBD1 | . | TRBJ2-2 | TRBV5-1 | CASSLAQTGETGELFF | TGCGCCAGCAGCTTGGCCCAGACAGGGGAAACCGGGGAGCTGTTTTTT
TRBD1 | . | TRBJ2-7 | TRBV30 | CAWSVGAGGHSSSYEQYF | TGTGCCTGGTCGGTTGGAGCAGGGGGCCATTCGAGCTCCTACGAGCAGTACTTC
. | . | TRBJ1-1 | TRBV27 | CASSPPGGTEAFF | TGTGCCAGCAGTCCCCCTGGGGGGACTGAAGCTTTCTTT
TRBD2 | . | TRBJ2-2 | TRBV18 | CASSPEGLGAGELFF | TGTGCCAGCTCACCAGAGGGACTAGGGGCCGGGGAGCTGTTTTTT
TRBD1 | . | TRBJ2-3 | TRBV27 | CATRTGGTDTQYF | TGTGCCACCCGGACAGGGGGTACAGATACGCAGTATTTT
TRBD1 | . | TRBJ2-4 | TRBV9 | CASSVEGRQGLSGAKNIQYF | TGTGCCAGCAGCGTAGAAGGGAGACAGGGTCTCTCGGGGGCCAAAAACATTCAGTACTTC
TRBD1 | . | TRBJ2-2 | TRBV5-8 | CASSQDRGATGELFF | TGTGCCAGCAGCCAGGACAGGGGTGCCACCGGGGAGCTGTTTTTT
TRBD2 | once | TRBJ2-1 | TRBV28 | CASSKTSGTPKIF | TGTGCCAGCAGTAAGACTAGCGGGACCCCCAAGATCTTC
TRBD1 | . | TRBJ1-2 | TRBV30 | CAWNKGGDYGYTF | TGTGCCTGGAACAAAGGGGGCGACTATGGCTACACCTTC
. | . | TRBJ1-2 | TRBV5-5 | CASSARSRGDYGYTF | TGTGCCAGCAGCGCTCGGAGCCGGGGAGACTATGGCTACACCTTC
. | . | TRBJ1-1 | TRBV28 | CASSRPTENTEAFF | TGTGCCAGCAGTCGCCCGACAGAGAACACTGAAGCTTTCTTT
TRBD1 | . | TRBJ1-2 | TRBV28 | CASSLRQGATRGYTF | TGTGCCAGCAGTCTTAGACAGGGGGCTACGAGAGGCTACACCTTC
. | . | TRBJ1-2 | TRBV19 | CASTSKSRGGRWGYTF | TGTGCCAGTACCTCTAAGTCCAGGGGCGGAAGATGGGGCTACACCTTC
TRBD1 | . | TRBJ1-1 | TRBV18 | CASSPLGQLNTEAFF | TGTGCCAGCTCACCACTGGGACAGTTGAACACTGAAGCTTTCTTT
. | . | TRBJ2-6 | TRBV6-2/TRBV6-3 | CASSYRGTGANVLTF | TGTGCCAGCAGTTACCGGGGGACTGGGGCCAACGTCCTGACTTTC
. | . | TRBJ1-5 | TRBV4-2 | CASSQGIRGSQPQHF | TGTGCCAGCAGCCAAGGCATAAGGGGTAGTCAGCCCCAGCATTTT
. | . | TRBJ1-1 | TRBV18 | CASSQSGGENTEAFF | TGTGCCAGCTCACAAAGCGGAGGGGAGAACACTGAAGCTTTCTTT
TRBD1 | once | TRBJ2-7 | TRBV18 | CASSKTGVPPNDEQYF | TGTGCCAGCTCAAAAACAGGGGTCCCACCTAACGACGAGCAGTACTTC
TRBD1 | . | TRBJ1-4 | TRBV9 | CASSATQNRGELFF | TGTGCCAGCAGCGCTACCCAAAACAGGGGGGAACTGTTTTTT
TRBD1 | . | TRBJ2-7 | TRBV6-5 | CASRPGQGTYEQYF | TGTGCCAGCAGGCCGGGACAGGGGACCTACGAGCAGTACTTC
. | once | TRBJ1-5 | TRBV6-1 | CASSEGHDSYSNQPQHF | TGTGCCAGCAGTGAGGGTCACGACAGTTATAGCAATCAGCCCCAGCATTTT
. | . | TRBJ1-5 | TRBV19 | CASSILDSLGNQPQHF | TGTGCCAGTAGTATTCTGGACAGCCTGGGCAATCAGCCCCAGCATTTT
. | . | TRBJ2-1 | TRBV24-1 | CATSDPRFVVNEQFF | TGTGCCACCAGTGATCCTAGATTCGTAGTGAATGAGCAGTTCTTC
TRBD2 | . | TRBJ2-1 | TRBV3-1/TRBV3-2 | CASSHGLAGDEQFF | TGTGCCAGCAGCCACGGACTAGCGGGAGATGAGCAGTTCTTC
. | . | TRBJ1-4 | TRBV7-2 | CASSLGRVAEKLFF | TGTGCCAGCAGCTTAGGGAGGGTGGCTGAAAAACTGTTTTTT
. | few | TRBJ1-1 | TRBV7-9 | CASSSTEGTEAFF | TGTGCCAGCAGCTCCACTGAGGGCACTGAAGCTTTCTTT
TRBD2 | . | TRBJ2-3 | TRBV3-1/TRBV3-2 | CASSRRLAGDRTDTQYF | TGTGCCAGCAGCCGGAGACTAGCGGGAGATCGCACAGATACGCAGTATTTT
. | . | TRBJ1-2 | TRBV28 | CASSLEDIRAGYTF | TGTGCCAGCAGTTTAGAGGACATTCGAGCTGGCTACACCTTC
TRBD2 | . | TRBJ2-3 | TRBV24-1 | CATSDLLPAGVGEGTDTQYF | TGTGCCACCAGTGATTTGCTTCCAGCGGGAGTAGGGGAAGGCACAGATACGCAGTATTTT
. | . | TRBJ2-2 | TRBV15 | CATSRDLAGELFF | TGTGCCACCAGCAGAGATTTAGCCGGGGAGCTGTTTTTT
. | . | TRBJ1-5 | TRBV19 | CASSMRDQPQHF | TGTGCCAGTAGTATGAGGGATCAGCCCCAGCATTTT
. | . | TRBJ1-2 | TRBV6-2/TRBV6-3 | CASSYNPLRGYTF | TGTGCCAGCAGTTACAACCCACTCAGGGGTTACACCTTC
TRBD2 | . | TRBJ2-2 | TRBV24-1 | CATSGGSDTGELFF | TGTGCCACCAGTGGCGGGAGTGACACCGGGGAGCTGTTTTTT
. | . | TRBJ1-4 | TRBV4-3 | CASSRGGRKVNEKLFF | TGCGCCAGCAGCCGGGGGGGACGGAAGGTTAATGAAAAACTGTTTTTT
TRBD2 | . | TRBJ2-2 | TRBV5-6 | CASSFPGLAANTGELFF | TGTGCCAGCAGCTTCCCCGGACTAGCGGCGAACACCGGGGAGCTGTTTTTT
. | . | TRBJ2-3 | TRBV5-1 | CASSLGTLATDTQYF | TGCGCCAGCAGCTTGGGGACACTTGCCACAGATACGCAGTATTTT